The 15 T cell receptor beta chains in this list originate from one sample, sequenced in a study of blood T cell repertoires in COVID-19. Some clones are missing from TCRdb's copy, which holds only in-frame ones; the method was immunoSEQ multiplex PCR. The sample contains more than 80,000 clones, around 90% of which appear only once. Sequencing was performed on peripheral blood. The receptors stem from a man of 80 years or more with acute or convalescent COVID-19.

The chain uses TRBV7-6 and TRBJ1-2, with 8 bases lining up with TRBD1. This CDR3 is built from 15 residues. Germline lookup yields CDR1 SGHVS and CDR2 FNYEAQ. Trimming took 1 base from V and 8 from J; bases not matched to a gene: 9. The CDR3 DNA reads as TGTGCCAGCAGCTTAGAAGGGACAGGTCTATTGGGCTACACCTTC. It translates to CASSLEGTGLLGYTF.

The V and J genes are TRBV19 and TRBJ1-5; 10 nucleotides agree with TRBD1. Looked up from germline, CDR1 is LNHDA and CDR2 is SQIVND (reference sequence). V was clipped by 6 bases and J by 0 bases; unmatched bases: 11. The CDR3 sequence is 18 residues long. DNA for the CDR3: TGTGCCAGTAGAAAAAGGACAGGGGGACTTTATAGCAATCAGCCCCAGCATTTT. Translated, it gives CASRKRTGGLYSNQPQHF.

This rearrangement joins TRBV7-2 to TRBJ2-6; 7 bases are shared with TRBD1. J lost 0 bases, V lost 2 bases, and 10 bases had no gene match. The CDR3 totals 19 residues. The V gene's germline CDR1 is SGHTA and CDR2 FQGNSA. CDR3 region: CASSLYGQAPFSGANVLTF. CDR3 sequence (DNA): TGTGCCAGCAGCTTATATGGACAGGCCCCTTTCTCTGGGGCCAACGTCCTGACTTTC. Drawing the rest from reference TRBV7-2 and TRBJ2-6, the complete variable domain is GAGVSQSPSNKVTEKGKDVELRCDPISGHTALYWYRQSLGQGLEFLIYFQGNSAPDKSGLPSDRFSAERTGGSVSTLTIQRTQQEDSAVYLCASSLYGQAPFSGANVLTFGAGSRLTVL.

The chain joins TRBV28 to TRBJ1-6; unclear D gene. With 4 bases removed from V and 6 bases from J, the gap between germline ends came to 4 bases. CDR3 length equals 12 residues. The germline gives CDR1 MDHEN, CDR2 SYDVKM. The CDR3 DNA follows: TGTGCCAGCAGTTCTCTTAATTCACCCCTCCACTTT. This gives the protein CASSSLNSPLHF.

The chain employs TRBV29-1 and TRBJ1-2; possibly TRBD1 for D (6 bases). There are 10 residues in the CDR3. CDR1 is SQVTM and CDR2 is ANQGSEA in the germline V gene. V lost 5 bases and J 8 bases, leaving 9 bases between the germline ends. This chain's CDR3 is CSVSGDGYTF. In DNA form, the CDR3 reads TGCAGCGTTTCAGGGGACGGCTACACCTTC.

The rearrangement uses TRBV5-1 and TRBJ2-2; 15 bases map to TRBD2. Germline CDR1 reads SGHRS; CDR2 reads YFSETQ. With 3 bases clipped from V and 2 bases from J, the junction kept 2 bases outside the gene matches. There are 17 residues in the CDR3. The CDR3 loop reads CASSSGLAGGNTGELFF. Here the CDR3 DNA reads TGCGCCAGCAGCTCGGGACTAGCGGGGGGCAACACCGGGGAGCTGTTTTTT.

V gene TRBV7-2 combines with J gene TRBJ2-7; weak D call: TRBD1 (5 bases). The germline gives CDR1 SGHTA, CDR2 FQGNSA. Trimming shortened V by 3 bases and J by 6 bases, and 12 bases separated the two germline ends. The CDR3 is 13 residues long. The CDR3 reads CASSFPRGVEQYF. Written as DNA, the CDR3 is TGTGCCAGCAGCTTCCCTAGGGGCGTCGAGCAGTACTTC. Supplemented by reference TRBV7-2 and TRBJ2-7, the full variable domain reads GAGVSQSPSNKVTEKGKDVELRCDPISGHTALYWYRQSLGQGLEFLIYFQGNSAPDKSGLPSDRFSAERTGGSVSTLTIQRTQQEDSAVYLCASSFPRGVEQYFGPGTRLTVT.

This clone was detected only a few times. J is TRBJ1-2 and V is TRBV7-9, with 7 bases that match TRBD1. CDR3 length equals 15 residues. Germline values: CDR1 SEHNR, CDR2 FQNEAQ (reference sequence). Trimming removed 5 bases from V and 4 bases from J; junction bases left unmatched: 10. CDR3 loop: CASSLGQGTAYGYTF. Written as DNA, the CDR3 is TGTGCCAGCAGCCTAGGGCAGGGGACAGCCTATGGCTACACCTTC.

The chain couples TRBV5-1 to TRBJ2-3; 10 positions match TRBD2. This CDR3 spans 15 amino acids. The germline CDR1 and CDR2 sequences are SGHRS and YFSETQ. The V and J ends lost 5 bases and 0 bases, in that order; junction bases with no gene match: 3. This chain's CDR3 is CASSTSGVSTDTQYF. The DNA for the CDR3 is TGCGCCAGCAGTACTAGCGGGGTTAGCACAGATACGCAGTATTTT.

V and J are TRBV28 and TRBJ2-7, with 10 nucleotides matching TRBD1. J gave up 5 bases and V 6 bases, and 7 bases lay outside the gene matches. CDR3 length equals 14 residues. Per the germline V gene, CDR1 is MDHEN and CDR2 is SYDVKM. The CDR3 loop reads CASRQRTGGHEQYF. The CDR3 nucleotides read TGTGCCAGCAGACAACGGACAGGGGGACACGAGCAGTACTTC.

The chain couples TRBV5-1 to TRBJ1-5, with TRBD1 matching 10 bases. V lost 4 bases and J lost 7; bases outside the gene matches: 5. CDR3 length equals 14 residues. CDR1 is SGHRS and CDR2 is YFSETQ in the germline V gene. CDR3 DNA sequence: TGCGCCAGCAGCCCGGGACAGGGGAAGCAGCCCCAGCATTTT. Residues: CASSPGQGKQPQHF.

This clone was detected only a few times. This sequence joins TRBV5-1 and TRBJ2-7, with a tentative D call TRBD1 (6 bases). Germline loops: CDR1 SGHRS, CDR2 YFSETQ. Trimming removed 4 bases from V and 2 bases from J, with 13 bases in between. CDR3 length: 14 amino acids. In DNA form, the CDR3 reads TGCGCCAGCAGCACCGCAGGGGTACCCTACGAGCAGTACTTC. Its protein product is CASSTAGVPYEQYF.

This chain links TRBV19 with TRBJ1-5; TRBD1 might be the D (5 bases). V lost 8 bases to trimming and J lost 6 bases, with 26 bases between them. This CDR3 spans 17 amino acids. Germline V gene lookup returns CDR1 LNHDA and CDR2 SQIVND (reference sequence). CDR3 DNA sequence: TGTGCCAGTGACGGGGACCCCCAGCGGGGCAATTCTCAGCCCCAGCATTTT. This gives the protein CASDGDPQRGNSQPQHF. Looking up the rest from reference TRBV19 and TRBJ1-5 gives the full variable domain: DGGITQSPKYLFRKEGQNVTLSCEQNLNHDAMYWYRQDPGQGLRLIYYSQIVNDFQKGDIAEGYSVSREKKESFPLTVTSAQKNPTAFYLCASDGDPQRGNSQPQHFGDGTRLSIL.

The chain employs TRBV6-1 and TRBJ1-3; D gene ambiguous. V was cut by 2 bases and J by 4 bases, with 6 bases left in between. Germline V CDR1 and CDR2: MNHNS, SASEGT. The CDR3 runs to 13 residues. The DNA of the CDR3 is TGTGCCAGCAGTGAAAGCCACGGAAACACCATATATTTT. Translated, it gives CASSESHGNTIYF.

J is TRBJ2-3 and V is TRBV18, with a weak D call TRBD2 (6 bases). V lost 3 bases and J 3 bases, leaving 10 bases between the germline ends. The CDR3 consists of 14 residues. Germline CDR1 and CDR2: KGHSH and LQKENI. The CDR3 DNA sequence: TGTGCCAGCTCACCCTCGGGACTGACAGATACGCAGTATTTT. This sequence encodes CASSPSGLTDTQYF.